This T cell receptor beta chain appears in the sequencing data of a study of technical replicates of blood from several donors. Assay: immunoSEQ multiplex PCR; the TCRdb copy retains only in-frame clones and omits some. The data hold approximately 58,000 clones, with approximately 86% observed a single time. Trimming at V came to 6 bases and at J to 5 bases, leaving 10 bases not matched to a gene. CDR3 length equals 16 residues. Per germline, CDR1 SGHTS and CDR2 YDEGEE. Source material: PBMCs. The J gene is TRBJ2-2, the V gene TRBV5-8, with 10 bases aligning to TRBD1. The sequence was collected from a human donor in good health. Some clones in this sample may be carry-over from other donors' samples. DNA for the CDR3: TGTGCCAGCAACTTTCCTGACAGGGGGCCGACCGGGGAGCTGTTTTTT. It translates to CASNFPDRGPTGELFF.